This TCR beta chain was retrieved from a study of T-cell reconstitution after alpha-beta-depleted transplantation in children (dated by TCRdb to the mid-2010s). For context, the study as a whole: T-cell immune reconstitution after TCRalphabeta/CD19-depleted allogeneic hematopoietic cell transplantation in children was quantitatively tracked in the study by means of TCR repertoire profiling.

Read against the paper, the sample's treatment or condition label means: allogeneic hematopoietic cell transplantation with graft depleted of TCRalphabeta T cells and CD19 B cells. The transplant recipients were children given TCRalphabeta/CD19-depleted allogeneic hematopoietic cell grafts. The germline V gene specifies KGHSH as CDR1 and LQKENI as CDR2. V is trimmed back by 3 bases and J by 6 bases, and the junction contains 7 bases that no gene match accounts for. From the cysteine through the phenylalanine, the CDR3 covers 15 amino acids. Only the CDR3 region is kept as DNA, spanning 45 bases read in frame from base 1. The sample holds many counts of this clonotype. Its antigen is not yet known. One base away there is no much larger clone; base qualities are not given. General study outcomes and caveats: In some patients, the high TCRbeta diversity seen at day 60 was put down to recipient T cells and intrathymic progenitors that had survived conditioning. Hyperexpanded clone frequencies declined over subsequent months; after one year, T-cell counts and TCRbeta diversity were mostly attributed to newly produced T cells. The apparently early alphabetaT-cell count recovery about two months after transplant was reportedly dependent on only several hundred rapidly expanded clones derived from non-depleted graft cells.

Library creation used PCR. The data were produced on an Illumina HiSeq 2500. To normalize quantification of the TCRbeta repertoire, the TCR libraries were built with molecular barcoding that relied on unique molecular identifiers. TCRdb cleaned the public reads at Q25 with fastp, built clones with MiXCR and kept in-frame beta chains. A single entry per CDR3 protein holds the most common genes and DNA from its merged rows. The sample records about 230,000 distinct CDR3 sequences, approximately 11% of which are singletons. The ten largest clonotypes hold 28% of the sample. The receptor comes from a child under three years old with acute myeloid leukemia, due to receive a stem cell transplant. The chain is made from TRBV18 and TRBJ2-7, and 11 bases in between align with TRBD2. The sequenced sample was PBMCs, obtained before TCRalphabeta/CD19-depleted stem cell transplant. CDR3 reads: CASSPPSGRWTEQYF. The DNA reads TGTGCCAGCTCACCCCCTAGCGGGAGGTGGACCGAGCAGTACTTC. Reference TRBV18 and TRBJ2-7 genes cover what lies past the CDR3, so the full variable domain is NAGVMQNPRHLVRRRGQEARLRCSPMKGHSHVYWYRQLPEEGLKFMVYLQKENIIDESGMPKERFSAEFPKEGPSILRIQQVVRGDSAAYFCASSPPSGRWTEQYFGPGTRLTVT.